The 21 T cell receptor beta chains presented below share a single source sample, sequenced in a study of cytomegalovirus exposure and HLA in healthy donors. In the PCR, 60 Vbeta and 13 Jbeta primers were used. Produced via immunoSEQ multiplex PCR; TCRdb's table is partial and in-frame only. The profile shows more than 140,000 clones, approximately 80% of them singletons. Sequences were obtained from PBMCs. These receptors came from a woman aged 40 to 50 in good health and CMV-seronegative.

V is TRBV10-1 and J is TRBJ1-1; 7 bases are shared with TRBD1. The CDR3 has 13 residues. Germline lookup yields CDR1 WNHNN and CDR2 SYGVQD (reference sequence). The J segment lost 4 bases and the V segment lost 3 bases, leaving 2 bases of the junction unmatched. The CDR3 region is CASSEQGSTEAFF. CDR3 DNA sequence: TGCGCCAGCAGTGAACAGGGGAGCACTGAAGCTTTCTTT.

The chain combines TRBV11-3 with TRBJ1-1, with TRBD1 identical over 7 bases. Trimming took 1 base from V and 11 from J; bases not matched to a gene: 7. Germline CDR1 and CDR2: SGHNT and YENEEA. This CDR3 comprises 13 residues. The CDR3, as DNA: TGTGCCAGCAGCTTAGGGACAGGTCGGAGGGCTTTCTTT. Protein sequence: CASSLGTGRRAFF.

The chain has TRBV6-5 and TRBJ2-7; TRBD2 might be the D (6 bases). The germline gives CDR1 MNHEY, CDR2 SVGAGI. Between the trimmed V and J ends, which lost 0 bases and 3 bases, there was a span of 15 bases. CDR3 size: 16 residues. CDR3 sequence: CASSYSGRGAVYEQYF. For the CDR3, the DNA is TGTGCCAGCAGTTACTCGGGTCGCGGGGCAGTCTACGAGCAGTACTTC.

The chain links TRBV27 to TRBJ1-6; the D gene is possibly TRBD1 (6 bases). Trimming stripped 3 bases from V and 7 bases from J, with 13 bases between. Germline-derived CDR1 and CDR2 are MNHEY and SMNVEV (reference sequence). There are 15 residues in the CDR3. The CDR3 is CASSLLGGTNSPLHF. For the CDR3, the DNA is TGTGCCAGCAGTTTGTTGGGGGGGACAAATTCACCCCTCCACTTT.

The rearrangement links TRBV19 to TRBJ2-1; tentative D call: TRBD2 (6 bases). This CDR3 is built from 15 residues. V was trimmed by 3 bases and J by 0 bases, leaving 9 bases between them. The germline gives CDR1 LNHDA, CDR2 SQIVND (reference sequence). The CDR3 coding sequence is TGTGCCAGTAGTATTGTAGCGGACTCCTACAATGAGCAGTTCTTC. This encodes CASSIVADSYNEQFF. The full variable domain, rest sourced from reference TRBV19 and TRBJ2-1, is DGGITQSPKYLFRKEGQNVTLSCEQNLNHDAMYWYRQDPGQGLRLIYYSQIVNDFQKGDIAEGYSVSREKKESFPLTVTSAQKNPTAFYLCASSIVADSYNEQFFGPGTRLTVL.

The chain combines TRBV5-6 with TRBJ2-7; 8 nucleotides align to TRBD1. The CDR3 length is 19 residues. The trim removed 2 bases at V and 3 bases at J, leaving 19 bases unmatched. Germline loops: CDR1 SGHDT, CDR2 YYEEEE. The CDR3 sequence is CASSFDGTGASLLGYEQYF. The CDR3, as DNA: TGTGCCAGCAGCTTCGATGGGACAGGCGCCTCACTTCTCGGCTACGAGCAGTACTTC.

The rearrangement joins TRBV29-1 to TRBJ2-5, with D possibly matching TRBD2 (6 bases). This CDR3 has 14 residues. Germline V gene sequence: CDR1 SQVTM, CDR2 ANQGSEA. V shed 6 bases and J shed 5 bases, with 19 bases lying between them. CDR3 residues: CSVAKRVGGETQYF. The CDR3 DNA reads TGCAGCGTGGCTAAGCGGGTAGGCGGGGAGACCCAGTACTTC.

V gene TRBV7-8 combines with J gene TRBJ1-4, with 7 nucleotides matching TRBD1. Germline V gene data show CDR1 as SGHVS and CDR2 as FQNEAQ. V shed 2 bases, J shed 0 bases, and the junction held 12 bases outside the gene matches. This CDR3 contains 19 residues. For the CDR3, the DNA is TGTGCCAGCAGCTTACGTTGGAGTCAGGGGGGACCAACTAATGAAAAACTGTTTTTT. It translates to CASSLRWSQGGPTNEKLFF.

This clone was seen more than once but under ten times. The genes are TRBV15 and TRBJ2-4; no clear D. V gave up 4 bases and J gave up 0 bases, with 10 bases separating them. CDR3 length: 15 residues. Looked up from germline, CDR1 is LNHNV and CDR2 is YYDKDF (reference sequence). The CDR3 DNA follows: TGTGCCACCAGCAAAGATACGGTAGCCAAAAACATTCAGTACTTC. The encoded protein is CATSKDTVAKNIQYF. Filled out from reference TRBV15 and TRBJ2-4, the complete variable domain reads DAMVIQNPRYQVTQFGKPVTLSCSQTLNHNVMYWYQQKSSQAPKLLFHYYDKDFNNEADTPDNFQSRRPNTSFCFLDIRSPGLGDTAMYLCATSKDTVAKNIQYFGAGTRLSVL.

The chain is built from TRBV6-5 and TRBJ1-1; 7 positions match TRBD1. This CDR3 spans 16 amino acids. The germline V gene encodes CDR1 MNHEY and CDR2 SVGAGI. V dropped 4 bases and J dropped 6; count of bases not matched to a gene: 14. The CDR3 sequence: CASSSRGGPGYSEAFF. Here the CDR3 DNA reads TGTGCCAGCAGTTCCCGAGGGGGCCCCGGATATTCTGAAGCTTTCTTT.

The chain links TRBV5-1 to TRBJ2-5; 9 nucleotides line up with TRBD2. The J call may be faulty, since TRBJ2-7 better matches the DNA end. Germline-derived CDR1 and CDR2 are SGHRS and YFSETQ. The CDR3 covers 18 residues. This chain's CDR3 is CASSLISGEAGGTYEQYF. The DNA for the CDR3 is TGCGCCAGCAGCTTGATTTCAGGGGAAGCGGGAGGTACCTACGAGCAGTACTTC.

This clone came up a few times. The rearrangement links TRBV5-1 to TRBJ2-7; 9 nucleotides match TRBD2. The CDR3 length is 18 residues. The junction had 14 bases not matched to a gene; V was cut back by 0 bases and J by 4 bases. In germline, CDR1 is SGHRS, CDR2 YFSETQ. CDR3 amino acids: CASSLAPTLAGPSYEQYF. The CDR3 DNA reads TGCGCCAGCAGCTTGGCCCCCACTCTAGCGGGACCGTCGTACGAGCAGTACTTC.

This rearrangement joins TRBV7-2 to TRBJ2-3, with 14 bases aligning to TRBD2. Germline CDR1 is SGHTA and CDR2 is FQGNSA. The V and J ends lost 5 bases and 2 bases, in that order; junction bases with no gene match: 6. CDR3 size: 17 residues. The CDR3 sequence: CASSRGLAGANTDTQYF. The CDR3 DNA reads TGTGCCAGCAGCCGGGGACTAGCGGGAGCCAACACAGATACGCAGTATTTT.

The chain employs TRBV5-1 and TRBJ2-7, with TRBD2 identical over 15 bases. CDR1 and CDR2 from the germline V gene are SGHRS and YFSETQ. V lost 0 bases, J lost 2 bases, and 12 bases stayed unmatched. This CDR3 is 20 amino acids long. This chain's CDR3 is CASSLGPGLAGGPLTYEQYF. CDR3 DNA: TGCGCCAGCAGCTTGGGACCGGGACTAGCGGGAGGCCCTTTAACCTACGAGCAGTACTTC.

This sequence joins TRBV5-1 and TRBJ2-5, with 13 bases fitting TRBD2. V shed 4 bases, J shed 5 bases, and the junction held 5 bases outside the gene matches. Germline CDR1 reads SGHRS; CDR2 reads YFSETQ. This CDR3 is built from 15 residues. The CDR3 sequence is CASSKRLAGGETQYF. In DNA form, the CDR3 reads TGCGCCAGCAGCAAAAGACTAGCGGGAGGCGAGACCCAGTACTTC. The full variable domain, in which reference TRBV5-1 and TRBJ2-5 provide the parts outside the CDR3, is KAGVTQTPRYLIKTRGQQVTLSCSPISGHRSVSWYQQTPGQGLQFLFEYFSETQRNKGNFPGRFSGRQFSNSRSEMNVSTLELGDSALYLCASSKRLAGGETQYFGPGTRLLVL.

V and J are TRBV14 and TRBJ1-1; D is unclear. Between the trimmed V and J ends, which lost 4 bases and 5 bases, there was a span of 11 bases. The germline gives CDR1 SGHDN, CDR2 FVKESK. The CDR3 extends over 13 amino acids. CDR3 DNA sequence: TGTGCCAGCAGCCCCCTCCCGGGGACTGAAGCTTTCTTT. Translation: CASSPLPGTEAFF. Together with reference TRBV14 and TRBJ1-1, the CDR3 gives the full variable domain: EAGVTQFPSHSVIEKGQTVTLRCDPISGHDNLYWYRRVMGKEIKFLLHFVKESKQDESGMPNNRFLAERTGGTYSTLKVQPAELEDSGVYFCASSPLPGTEAFFGQGTRLTVV.

This clone came up once. The V and J genes are TRBV28 and TRBJ2-4; a weak D match, TRBD1 (5 bases). CDR3 length: 16 amino acids. V dropped 5 bases and J dropped 8 bases, with 22 bases sitting between them. Germline V CDR1 and CDR2: MDHEN, SYDVKM. In DNA, the CDR3 is TGTGCCAGCAGTCCCCCAGTAAGGCAGGGTGAGGACATTCAGTACTTC. Translated: CASSPPVRQGEDIQYF.

A single count supports this clone. V usage is TRBV27 and J usage is TRBJ1-1; maybe TRBD1 (5 bases). The CDR3 is 15 amino acids. V lost 5 bases to trimming and J lost 3 bases, with 16 bases between them. CDR1 is MNHEY and CDR2 is SMNVEV in the germline V gene (reference sequence). CDR3 in DNA: TGTGCCAGCAGTCCGCTTGGAGGGGAGGACACTGAAGCTTTCTTT. Residues: CASSPLGGEDTEAFF.

The chain couples TRBV2 to TRBJ1-4; D is unresolved. Germline V gene lookup returns CDR1 SNHLY and CDR2 FYNNEI. The CDR3 is 15 residues long. Trimming took 4 bases from V and 0 from J, leaving 9 bases between them. In nucleotides, the CDR3 is TGTGCCAGCAGTGGCCAGAACCCAACTAATGAAAAACTGTTTTTT. It codes for CASSGQNPTNEKLFF.

The chain links TRBV27 to TRBJ1-5; 8 bases match TRBD1. The CDR3 extends over 14 amino acids. From germline, CDR1 is MNHEY and CDR2 SMNVEV (reference sequence). J gave up 1 base and V 8 bases, and 4 bases lay outside the gene matches. CDR3 bases: TGTGCCAGCGCAGACAGGGGCAGCAATCAGCCCCAGCATTTT. Residues: CASADRGSNQPQHF.

The CDR3 DNA reads as TGTGCCAGCAGCTTGGGGCCAGTGAACTATGGCTACACCTTC. Protein product: CASSLGPVNYGYTF. The chain links TRBV5-6 to TRBJ1-2, with unresolved D. The V end lost 0 bases, the J end lost 2 bases, and 8 bases lay between the germline ends. This CDR3 region has 14 residues. Germline V CDR1 and CDR2: SGHDT, YYEEEE. The variable domain in full, with the rest retrieved from reference TRBV5-6 and TRBJ1-2, is DAGVTQSPTHLIKTRGQQVTLRCSPKSGHDTVSWYQQALGQGPQFIFQYYEEEERQRGNFPDRFSGHQFPNYSSELNVNALLLGDSALYLCASSLGPVNYGYTFGSGTRLTVV.